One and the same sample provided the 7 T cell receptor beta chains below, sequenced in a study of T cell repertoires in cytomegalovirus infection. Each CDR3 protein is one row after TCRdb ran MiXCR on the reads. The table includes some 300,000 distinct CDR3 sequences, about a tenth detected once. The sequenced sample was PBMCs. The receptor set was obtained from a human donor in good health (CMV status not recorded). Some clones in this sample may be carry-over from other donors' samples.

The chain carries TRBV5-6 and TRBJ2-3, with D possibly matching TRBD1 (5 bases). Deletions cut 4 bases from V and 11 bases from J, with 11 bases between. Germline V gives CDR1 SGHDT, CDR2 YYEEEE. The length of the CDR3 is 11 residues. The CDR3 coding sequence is TGTGCCAGCAGCATTCAGGGTCTGCAGTATTTT. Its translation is CASSIQGLQYF. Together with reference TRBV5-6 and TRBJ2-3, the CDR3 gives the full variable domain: DAGVTQSPTHLIKTRGQQVTLRCSPKSGHDTVSWYQQALGQGPQFIFQYYEEEERQRGNFPDRFSGHQFPNYSSELNVNALLLGDSALYLCASSIQGLQYFGPGTRLTVL.

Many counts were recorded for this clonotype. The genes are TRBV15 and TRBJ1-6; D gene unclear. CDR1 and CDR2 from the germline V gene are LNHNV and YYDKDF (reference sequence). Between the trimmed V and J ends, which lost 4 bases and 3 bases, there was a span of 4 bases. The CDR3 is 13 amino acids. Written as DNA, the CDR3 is TGTGCCACCAGCACCCACTATAATTCACCCCTCCACTTT. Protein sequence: CATSTHYNSPLHF.

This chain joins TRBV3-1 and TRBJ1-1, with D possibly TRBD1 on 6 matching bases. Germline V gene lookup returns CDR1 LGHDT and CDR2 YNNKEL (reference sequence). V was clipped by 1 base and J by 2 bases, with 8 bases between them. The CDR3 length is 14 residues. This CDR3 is CASSQVRGNTEAFF. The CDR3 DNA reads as TGTGCCAGCAGCCAAGTCAGGGGAAACACTGAAGCTTTCTTT.

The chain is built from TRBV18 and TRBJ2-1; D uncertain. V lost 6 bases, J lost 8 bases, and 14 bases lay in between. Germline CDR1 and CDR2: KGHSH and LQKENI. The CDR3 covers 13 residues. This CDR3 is CASSRAANDEQFF. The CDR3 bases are TGTGCCAGCTCCCGCGCAGCCAACGATGAGCAGTTCTTC.

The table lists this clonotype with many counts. CDR3 coding DNA: TGTGCCAGCAGCCACGGGATTGTTTACGAGCAGTACTTC. Translated, it gives CASSHGIVYEQYF. This chain connects TRBV14 to TRBJ2-7, with D perhaps TRBD2 (5 bases). V lost 3 bases, J lost 4 bases, and 10 bases lay in between. Looked up from germline, CDR1 is SGHDN and CDR2 is FVKESK. This CDR3 is 13 amino acids long.

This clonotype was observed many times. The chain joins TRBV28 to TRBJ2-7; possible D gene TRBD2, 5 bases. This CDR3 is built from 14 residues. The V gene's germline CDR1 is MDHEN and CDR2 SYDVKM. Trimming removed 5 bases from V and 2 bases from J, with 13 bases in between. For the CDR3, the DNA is TGTGCCAGCAGTCGGGGAGTTGGGACCTACGAGCAGTACGTC. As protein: CASSRGVGTYEQYV.

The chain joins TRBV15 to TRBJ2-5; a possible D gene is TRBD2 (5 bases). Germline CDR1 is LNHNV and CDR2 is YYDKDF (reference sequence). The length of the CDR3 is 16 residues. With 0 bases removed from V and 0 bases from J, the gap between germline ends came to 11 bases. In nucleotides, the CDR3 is TGTGCCACCAGCAGAGATGCCCCGGGGAACCAAGAGACCCAGTACTTC. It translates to CATSRDAPGNQETQYF.